Below are 23 T cell receptor beta chains sequenced from a single sample in a study of shared clonotypes between healthy human individuals. Libraries were prepared by immunoSEQ multiplex PCR; TCRdb keeps only in-frame clonotypes and omits some of them. This table has around 500,000 clones, around 73% appearing once. The specimen sequenced was PBMCs. The receptors derive from a woman aged 40 to 50 in good health. Some clones in this sample may be carry-over from other donors' samples.

The rearrangement joins TRBV5-1 to TRBJ2-5; the D is unclear. Germline-derived CDR1 and CDR2 are SGHRS and YFSETQ. The CDR3 runs 15 residues. V was shortened by 0 bases and J by 4 bases, with 13 bases between the two germline ends. The CDR3 sequence: CASSLGSGWGETQYF. In DNA form, the CDR3 reads TGCGCCAGCAGCTTGGGTTCTGGTTGGGGAGAGACCCAGTACTTC. Together with reference TRBV5-1 and TRBJ2-5, the CDR3 gives the full variable domain: KAGVTQTPRYLIKTRGQQVTLSCSPISGHRSVSWYQQTPGQGLQFLFEYFSETQRNKGNFPGRFSGRQFSNSRSEMNVSTLELGDSALYLCASSLGSGWGETQYFGPGTRLLVL.

CDR3 sequence (DNA): TGTGCCAGCAGCTTTAAGTCTGAAGCTTTCTTT. This sequence encodes CASSFKSEAFF. This sequence joins TRBV11-3 and TRBJ1-1; no definite D call. This CDR3 has 11 residues. Germline V gives CDR1 SGHNT, CDR2 YENEEA. V dropped 3 bases and J dropped 6 bases, with 5 bases sitting between them.

This clone was picked up a small number of times. The V and J genes are TRBV14 and TRBJ2-3; possibly TRBD2 for D (5 bases). The V end was cut by 7 bases, the J end by 1 base, with 15 bases between. Germline V gene sequence: CDR1 SGHDN, CDR2 FVKESK. The CDR3 length is 15 residues. The CDR3, as DNA: TGTGCCAGCAACACCGGGGAAGAAGGCACAGATACGCAGTATTTT. It translates to CASNTGEEGTDTQYF.

This clone was seen once. The genes are TRBV28 and TRBJ2-3, with TRBD1 as a possible D gene (6 bases). The V and J ends lost 4 bases and 4 bases respectively, with 15 bases between them. This CDR3 is 15 amino acids long. Germline values: CDR1 MDHEN, CDR2 SYDVKM. CDR3 sequence reads: CASSSGQHYSDTQYF. The CDR3 DNA reads TGTGCCAGCAGTTCGGGACAACATTACTCAGATACGCAGTATTTT.

This clone was seen once. The V and J genes are TRBV30 and TRBJ2-7; 11 bases are a match to TRBD2. The CDR3 is made up of 15 amino acids. Per the germline V gene, CDR1 is GTSNPN and CDR2 is SVGIG (reference sequence). Trimming took 7 bases from V and 1 from J; bases not matched to a gene: 9. The CDR3 bases are TGTGCCTATCGGACCGGGACTAGCGGTTCCTACGAGCAGTACTTC. This codes for CAYRTGTSGSYEQYF.

This chain connects TRBV10-1 to TRBJ2-6; D possibly uses TRBD1 or TRBD2 (5 bases each). Germline CDR1 WNHNN, CDR2 SYGVQD (reference sequence). Trimming pared 1 base from V and 0 bases from J, leaving 16 bases between. The CDR3 is 19 amino acids. CDR3 sequence (DNA): TGCGCCAGCAGTGAGTATCTAGGGCAGGGACGCTCTGGGGCCAACGTCCTGACTTTC. Its protein product is CASSEYLGQGRSGANVLTF.

V is TRBV5-1 and J is TRBJ2-3, with a weak D call TRBD1 (5 bases). The V gene's germline CDR1 is SGHRS and CDR2 YFSETQ. Trimming left V 4 bases short and J 3 bases short, with 12 bases between. The CDR3 spans 14 residues. CDR3 DNA: TGCGCCAGCAGCCCAATTCCAGGGACAGATACGCAGTATTTT. Translation: CASSPIPGTDTQYF.

The gene calls are TRBV5-1 and TRBJ2-5, with TRBD2 matching 9 bases. The V segment lost 3 bases and the J segment 4 bases; nucleotides outside the gene matches: 7. CDR3 length: 15 amino acids. CDR1 and CDR2 from the germline V gene are SGHRS and YFSETQ. The CDR3 is CASSSLAGHRETQYF. The CDR3 region has the DNA TGCGCCAGCAGCTCGCTAGCGGGACATCGAGAGACCCAGTACTTC.

The J gene is TRBJ2-6, the V gene TRBV28; 11 nucleotides agree with TRBD1. CDR3 length equals 18 residues. The V segment lost 2 bases and the J segment 4 bases; nucleotides outside the gene matches: 7. Germline V lookup: CDR1 MDHEN, CDR2 SYDVKM. The CDR3 sequence: CASSLRGQGAQGANVLTF. CDR3 in DNA: TGTGCCAGCAGTTTACGCGGACAGGGGGCGCAGGGGGCCAACGTCCTGACTTTC. Full variable domain (rest looked up from reference TRBV28 and TRBJ2-6): DVKVTQSSRYLVKRTGEKVFLECVQDMDHENMFWYRQDPGLGLRLIYFSYDVKMKEKGDIPEGYSVSREKKERFSLILESASTNQTSMYLCASSLRGQGAQGANVLTFGAGSRLTVL.

The chain joins TRBV19 to TRBJ2-1; possibly TRBD1 for D (6 bases). This CDR3 region has 15 residues. V lost 3 bases, J lost 2 bases, and 11 bases lay in between. In germline, CDR1 is LNHDA, CDR2 SQIVND (reference sequence). The CDR3 here is CASSISTGTYNEQFF. CDR3 coding DNA: TGTGCCAGTAGTATCAGTACAGGGACCTACAATGAGCAGTTCTTC.

Here the CDR3 DNA reads TGTGCCAGCAGGTTGGGGACAGGGGGCTATGGCTACACCTTC. Translation gives CASRLGTGGYGYTF. This chain uses TRBV28 with TRBJ1-2; 11 positions match TRBD1. V lost 6 bases and J lost 4; bases outside the gene matches: 4. CDR1 is MDHEN and CDR2 is SYDVKM in the germline V gene. There are 14 residues in the CDR3.

The gene calls are TRBV7-2 and TRBJ2-5; 12 positions agree with TRBD2. V dropped 1 base and J dropped 7; count of bases not matched to a gene: 13. The length of the CDR3 is 18 residues. Germline V gives CDR1 SGHTA, CDR2 FQGNSA. Here the CDR3 DNA reads TGTGCCAGCAGCTTAGTGGCAGCTAGCGGGAGGGGTACGGGGACCCAGTACTTC. This gives the protein CASSLVAASGRGTGTQYF.

In the case of this clone: At one boundary the junction diverges from the germline segment, which might be a read error. The chain couples TRBV7-3 to TRBJ1-5; tentatively, D is TRBD1 (5 bases). The CDR3 is made up of 13 amino acids. The germline V gene has CDR1 SGHTA and CDR2 FQGTGA. Here the CDR3 DNA reads TGTGCCACCAGCCTAGGGGTGGGGCAGCCCCAGCATTTT. This gives the protein CATSLGVGQPQHF. Looking up the rest from reference TRBV7-3 and TRBJ1-5 gives the full variable domain: GAGVSQTPSNKVTEKGKYVELRCDPISGHTALYWYRQSLGQGPEFLIYFQGTGAADDSGLPNDRFFAVRPEGSVSTLKIQRTERGDSAVYLCATSLGVGQPQHFGDGTRLSIL.

The gene calls are TRBV7-6 and TRBJ2-3, with TRBD2 matching 8 bases. After removal of 1 base from V and 0 bases from J, the junction contained 3 bases not matched to a gene. The germline V gene encodes CDR1 SGHVS and CDR2 FNYEAQ. CDR3 length equals 16 residues. This CDR3 reads CASSLGASGSTDTQYF. The CDR3 coding sequence is TGTGCCAGCAGCTTAGGAGCTAGCGGGAGCACAGATACGCAGTATTTT.

The table lists this clone with a count of one. This rearrangement joins TRBV30 to TRBJ2-1, with a possible D match to TRBD2 (6 bases). Per the germline V gene, CDR1 is GTSNPN and CDR2 is SVGIG (reference sequence). The CDR3 is 12 residues long. Trimming pared 2 bases from V and 7 bases from J, leaving 9 bases between. DNA for the CDR3: TGTGCCTGGAGTCCCCTAGCGAATGAGCAGTTCTTC. This sequence encodes CAWSPLANEQFF.

The V gene is TRBV28, the J gene TRBJ1-5; D gene ambiguous. V was shortened by 7 bases and J by 3 bases, with 16 bases between the two germline ends. The CDR3 runs to 15 residues. Per germline, CDR1 MDHEN and CDR2 SYDVKM. CDR3 protein: CASNLWQANNQPQHF. CDR3 DNA: TGTGCCAGCAACCTTTGGCAGGCCAACAATCAGCCCCAGCATTTT.

The V call is TRBV19, the J call TRBJ1-2; 10 bases agree with TRBD1. The V segment lost 5 bases and the J segment 8 bases; nucleotides outside the gene matches: 11. This CDR3 is 15 amino acids long. Germline V lookup: CDR1 LNHDA, CDR2 SQIVND (reference sequence). The CDR3 loop reads CASSSPGTGDRGYTF. The CDR3 nucleotides read TGTGCCAGTAGTTCGCCCGGGACAGGGGATAGAGGCTACACCTTC.

A note on this clone: This could be a read error, since a much larger clone is one nucleotide away. The identical CDR3 is also encoded by other nucleotide sequences in the sample. The rearrangement links TRBV7-6 to TRBJ2-7, with TRBD1 matching 9 bases. This CDR3 has 16 residues. The V gene's germline CDR1 is SGHVS and CDR2 FNYEAQ. V gave up 5 bases and J gave up 3 bases; unmatched junction bases: 11. Here the CDR3 DNA reads TGTGCCAGCAGCCCGGGACAGGGAGGAGGGGTCTACGAGCAGTACTTC. Its translation: CASSPGQGGGVYEQYF. Filled out from reference TRBV7-6 and TRBJ2-7, the complete variable domain reads GAGVSQSPRYKVTKRGQDVALRCDPISGHVSLYWYRQALGQGPEFLTYFNYEAQQDKSGLPNDRFSAERPEGSISTLTIQRTEQRDSAMYRCASSPGQGGGVYEQYFGPGTRLTVT.

The chain has TRBV28 and TRBJ1-4; D might be TRBD1 (5 bases). CDR1 MDHEN and CDR2 SYDVKM come from the germline V gene. This CDR3 spans 15 amino acids. The germline V and J ends were trimmed by 1 base and 5 bases, with 11 bases remaining between them. The CDR3 spells CASSLLARENEKLFF. The CDR3 DNA reads as TGTGCCAGCAGTTTATTAGCCAGGGAGAATGAAAAACTGTTTTTT.

This clone was seen just once. The genes are TRBV7-8 and TRBJ2-7, with 7 nucleotides matching TRBD1. V was clipped by 5 bases and J by 4 bases; unmatched bases: 8. The V gene's germline CDR1 is SGHVS and CDR2 FQNEAQ. The length of the CDR3 is 14 residues. DNA for the CDR3: TGTGCCAGCAGCCTCCGGGACAGATATTACGAGCAGTACTTC. As protein: CASSLRDRYYEQYF.

The table lists this clone with a few counts. The V call is TRBV28, the J call TRBJ1-5; D gene uncertain. Germline V gene data show CDR1 as MDHEN and CDR2 as SYDVKM. The V end lost 4 bases, the J end lost 7 bases, and 2 bases lay between the germline ends. This CDR3 has 10 residues. CDR3 amino acids: CASSWQPQHF. CDR3 nucleotide sequence: TGTGCCAGCAGTTGGCAGCCCCAGCATTTT.

Here the CDR3 reads CASSLGGNRNYEQYF. The CDR3 bases are TGTGCCAGCAGCTTGGGTGGAAACAGGAACTACGAGCAGTACTTC. The chain has TRBV5-5 and TRBJ2-7; D perhaps matches TRBD1 (5 bases). V lost 0 bases and J 3 bases, leaving 13 bases between the germline ends. The CDR3 is 15 amino acids. Germline V gene lookup returns CDR1 SGHKS and CDR2 YYEKEE (reference sequence).

This clone was picked up many times. This chain joins TRBV5-4 and TRBJ2-2, with 10 nucleotides matching TRBD1. CDR1 and CDR2 from the germline V gene are SGHNT and YYREEE (reference sequence). The CDR3 covers 16 residues. V dropped 5 bases and J dropped 3; count of bases not matched to a gene: 7. CDR3 sequence reads: CASSPADRGYTGELFF. DNA of the CDR3: TGTGCCAGCAGTCCAGCGGACAGGGGGTACACCGGGGAGCTGTTTTTT.